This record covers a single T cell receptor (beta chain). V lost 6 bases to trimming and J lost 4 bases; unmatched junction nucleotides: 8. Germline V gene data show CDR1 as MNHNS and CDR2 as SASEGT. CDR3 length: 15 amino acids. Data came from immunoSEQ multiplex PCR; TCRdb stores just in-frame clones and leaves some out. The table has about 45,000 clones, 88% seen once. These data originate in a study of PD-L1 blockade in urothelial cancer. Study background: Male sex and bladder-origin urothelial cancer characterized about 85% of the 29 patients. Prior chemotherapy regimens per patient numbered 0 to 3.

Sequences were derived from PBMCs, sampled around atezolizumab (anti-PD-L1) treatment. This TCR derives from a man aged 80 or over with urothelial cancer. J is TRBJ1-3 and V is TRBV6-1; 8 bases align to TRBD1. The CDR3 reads CASSLQDRDGNTIYF. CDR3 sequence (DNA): TGTGCCAGCAGCCTTCAGGACAGGGACGGAAACACCATATATTTT.